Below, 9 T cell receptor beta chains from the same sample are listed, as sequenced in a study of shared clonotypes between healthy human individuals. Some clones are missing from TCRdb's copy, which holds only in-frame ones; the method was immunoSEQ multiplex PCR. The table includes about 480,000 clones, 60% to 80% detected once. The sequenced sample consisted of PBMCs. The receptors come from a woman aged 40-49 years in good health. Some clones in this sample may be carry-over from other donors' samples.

The CDR3 DNA reads as TGTGCCAGCAGCTTAGGCCCCCTTAGCGGGGGGTACAATGAGCAGTTCTTC. Translation: CASSLGPLSGGYNEQFF. The rearrangement joins TRBV7-6 to TRBJ2-1; 10 bases line up with TRBD2. Germline V lookup: CDR1 SGHVS, CDR2 FNYEAQ. Trimming took 1 base from V and 4 from J; bases not matched to a gene: 7. CDR3 size: 17 residues. The variable domain in full, completed from reference TRBV7-6 and TRBJ2-1, reads GAGVSQSPRYKVTKRGQDVALRCDPISGHVSLYWYRQALGQGPEFLTYFNYEAQQDKSGLPNDRFSAERPEGSISTLTIQRTEQRDSAMYRCASSLGPLSGGYNEQFFGPGTRLTVL.

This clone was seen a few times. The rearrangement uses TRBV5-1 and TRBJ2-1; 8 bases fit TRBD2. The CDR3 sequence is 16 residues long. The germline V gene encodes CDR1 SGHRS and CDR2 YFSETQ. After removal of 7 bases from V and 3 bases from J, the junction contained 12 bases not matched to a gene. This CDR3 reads CASQPHTSGDYNEQFF. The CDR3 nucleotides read TGCGCCAGCCAGCCCCACACTAGCGGAGACTACAATGAGCAGTTCTTC. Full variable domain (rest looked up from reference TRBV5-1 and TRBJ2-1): KAGVTQTPRYLIKTRGQQVTLSCSPISGHRSVSWYQQTPGQGLQFLFEYFSETQRNKGNFPGRFSGRQFSNSRSEMNVSTLELGDSALYLCASQPHTSGDYNEQFFGPGTRLTVL.

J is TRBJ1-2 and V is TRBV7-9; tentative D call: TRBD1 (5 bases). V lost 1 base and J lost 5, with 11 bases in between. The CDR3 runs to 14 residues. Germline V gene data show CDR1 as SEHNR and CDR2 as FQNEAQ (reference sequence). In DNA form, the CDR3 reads TGTGCCAGCAGCTTAGGGGGGAGCCGTTATGGCTACACCTTC. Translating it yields CASSLGGSRYGYTF.

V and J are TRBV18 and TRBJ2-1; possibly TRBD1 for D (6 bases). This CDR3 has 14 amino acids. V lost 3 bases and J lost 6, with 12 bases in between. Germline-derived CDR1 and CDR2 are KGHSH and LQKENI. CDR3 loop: CASSPLTGGNEQFF. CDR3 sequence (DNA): TGTGCCAGCTCACCCCTGACAGGCGGCAATGAGCAGTTCTTC. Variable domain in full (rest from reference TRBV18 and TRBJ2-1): NAGVMQNPRHLVRRRGQEARLRCSPMKGHSHVYWYRQLPEEGLKFMVYLQKENIIDESGMPKERFSAEFPKEGPSILRIQQVVRGDSAAYFCASSPLTGGNEQFFGPGTRLTVL.

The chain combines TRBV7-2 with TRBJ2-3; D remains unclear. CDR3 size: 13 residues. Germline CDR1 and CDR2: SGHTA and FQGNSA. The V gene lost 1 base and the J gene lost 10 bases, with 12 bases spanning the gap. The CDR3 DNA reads TGTGCCAGCAGCTTAGGGGTGCGGCCAGCGCAGTATTTT. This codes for CASSLGVRPAQYF.

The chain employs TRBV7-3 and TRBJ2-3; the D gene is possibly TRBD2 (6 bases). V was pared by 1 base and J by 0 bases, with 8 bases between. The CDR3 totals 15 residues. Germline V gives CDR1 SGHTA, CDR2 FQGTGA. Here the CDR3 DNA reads TGTGCCAGCAGCTTAATGAGCGGGAGCACAGATACGCAGTATTTT. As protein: CASSLMSGSTDTQYF.

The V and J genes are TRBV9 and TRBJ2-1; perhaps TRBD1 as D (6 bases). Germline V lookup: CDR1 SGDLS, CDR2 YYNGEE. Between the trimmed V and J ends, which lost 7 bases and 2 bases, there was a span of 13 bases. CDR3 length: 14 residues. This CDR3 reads CASAGESPYNEQFF. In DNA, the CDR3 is TGTGCCAGCGCAGGGGAGAGTCCCTACAATGAGCAGTTCTTC.

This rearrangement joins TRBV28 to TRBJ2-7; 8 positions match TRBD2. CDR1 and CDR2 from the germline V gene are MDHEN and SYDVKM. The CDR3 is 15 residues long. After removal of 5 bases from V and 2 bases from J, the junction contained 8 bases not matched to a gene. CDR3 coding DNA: TGTGCCAGCAGTCCTCCAGCGGGAGCCCCCTACGAGCAGTACTTC. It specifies CASSPPAGAPYEQYF.

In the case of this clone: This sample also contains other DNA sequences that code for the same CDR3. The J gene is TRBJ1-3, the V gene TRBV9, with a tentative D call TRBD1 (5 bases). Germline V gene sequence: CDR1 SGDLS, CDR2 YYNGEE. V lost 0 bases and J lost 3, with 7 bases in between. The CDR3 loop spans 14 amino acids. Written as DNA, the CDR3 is TGTGCCAGCAGCGTAGGGACAAGTGGAAACACCATATATTTT. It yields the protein CASSVGTSGNTIYF.